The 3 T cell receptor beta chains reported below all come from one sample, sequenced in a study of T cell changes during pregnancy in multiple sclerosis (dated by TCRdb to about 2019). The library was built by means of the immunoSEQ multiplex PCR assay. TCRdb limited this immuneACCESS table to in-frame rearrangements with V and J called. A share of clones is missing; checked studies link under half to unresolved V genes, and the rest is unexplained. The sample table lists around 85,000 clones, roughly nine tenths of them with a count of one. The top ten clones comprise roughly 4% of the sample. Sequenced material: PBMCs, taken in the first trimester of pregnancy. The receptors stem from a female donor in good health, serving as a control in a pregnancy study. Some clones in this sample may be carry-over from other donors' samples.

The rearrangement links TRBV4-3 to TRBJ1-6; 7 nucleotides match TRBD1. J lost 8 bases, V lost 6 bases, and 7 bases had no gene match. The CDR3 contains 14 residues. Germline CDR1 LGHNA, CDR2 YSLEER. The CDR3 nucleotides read TGCGCCAGCAGTTCTGACAGGGAGTATTCACCCCTCCACTTT. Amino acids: CASSSDREYSPLHF.

The CDR3 is CASSILAPNEQFF. DNA for the CDR3: TGTGCCAGTAGTATACTAGCACCCAATGAGCAGTTCTTC. V usage is TRBV19 and J usage is TRBJ2-1; tentatively, D is TRBD2 (5 bases). The germline V gene has CDR1 LNHDA and CDR2 SQIVND (reference sequence). The length of the CDR3 is 13 residues. V lost 2 bases to trimming and J lost 6 bases, with 8 bases between them.

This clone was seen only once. CDR3 sequence (DNA): TGTGCCAGCAGGTCCAGGGCAGGCAATCAGCCCCAGCATTTT. Protein product: CASRSRAGNQPQHF. This chain joins TRBV2 and TRBJ1-5; a weak D match, TRBD1 (5 bases). The CDR3 extends over 14 amino acids. V lost 6 bases and J 2 bases, leaving 11 bases between the germline ends. Germline V CDR1 and CDR2: SNHLY, FYNNEI.